The 25 T cell receptor beta chains below were found in one sample sequenced in a study of cytomegalovirus exposure and HLA in healthy donors. PCR used 60 Vbeta primers and 13 Jbeta primers. TCRdb keeps only in-frame clones here, not all; method: immunoSEQ multiplex PCR. The sample records around 99,000 clones, over 75% being singletons. Material: PBMCs. All receptors come from a man aged 50 to 60 in good health and CMV-seropositive.

The chain uses TRBV7-9 and TRBJ1-1; no definite D call. Germline V gene lookup returns CDR1 SEHNR and CDR2 FQNEAQ (reference sequence). This CDR3 contains 16 residues. V shed 1 base and J shed 3 bases, with 15 bases lying between them. CDR3 sequence reads: CASSLGAGELHTEAFF. Here the CDR3 DNA reads TGTGCCAGCAGCTTAGGGGCGGGAGAGTTACACACTGAAGCTTTCTTT. Complete variable domain (other parts from reference TRBV7-9 and TRBJ1-1): DTGVSQNPRHKITKRGQNVTFRCDPISEHNRLYWYRQTLGQGPEFLTYFQNEAQLEKSRLLSDRFSAERPKGSFSTLEIQRTEQGDSAMYLCASSLGAGELHTEAFFGQGTRLTVV.

There are a few counts of this clone. This chain links TRBV28 with TRBJ1-1; maybe TRBD1 (5 bases). Germline V CDR1 and CDR2: MDHEN, SYDVKM. Trimming took 6 bases from V and 5 from J, leaving 16 bases between them. The CDR3 length is 14 residues. CDR3 protein: CASRPGHHRTEAFF. The CDR3 DNA reads TGTGCCAGCAGACCAGGACATCATAGGACTGAAGCTTTCTTT. The whole variable domain, filled in from reference TRBV28 and TRBJ1-1, reads DVKVTQSSRYLVKRTGEKVFLECVQDMDHENMFWYRQDPGLGLRLIYFSYDVKMKEKGDIPEGYSVSREKKERFSLILESASTNQTSMYLCASRPGHHRTEAFFGQGTRLTVV.

The chain employs TRBV4-3 and TRBJ2-1, with D possibly matching TRBD2 (6 bases). CDR1 is LGHNA and CDR2 is YSLEER in the germline V gene. This CDR3 region has 13 residues. Between the trimmed V and J ends, which lost 0 bases and 10 bases, there was a span of 10 bases. This chain's CDR3 is CASSQDPGGEQFF. The CDR3 DNA sequence: TGCGCCAGCAGCCAAGATCCCGGAGGGGAGCAGTTCTTC.

This chain connects TRBV11-2 to TRBJ1-4, with TRBD1 as a possible D gene (5 bases). The CDR3 spans 14 residues. Germline V gene data show CDR1 as SGHAT and CDR2 as FQNNGV. Trimming removed 5 bases at V and 4 bases at J, with 11 bases between. This CDR3 reads CASSLGGVNEKLFF. CDR3 DNA sequence: TGTGCCAGCAGCCTGGGAGGGGTTAATGAAAAACTGTTTTTT.

The chain carries TRBV14 and TRBJ1-5; D unresolved. CDR1 is SGHDN, CDR2 FVKESK, per germline. The V end lost 4 bases, the J end lost 3 bases, and 19 bases lay between the germline ends. The CDR3 covers 17 residues. The CDR3 loop reads CASSPPSGNPHNQPQHF. DNA of the CDR3: TGTGCCAGCAGCCCCCCATCGGGGAACCCCCACAATCAGCCCCAGCATTTT.

By share, this clone ranks as medium-sized. The chain couples TRBV7-6 to TRBJ2-5, with 8 bases fitting TRBD1. V lost 0 bases to trimming and J lost 2 bases; unmatched junction nucleotides: 5. CDR1 is SGHVS, CDR2 FNYEAQ, per germline. This CDR3 is built from 16 residues. CDR3 amino acids: CASSLAGTGPQETQYF. The CDR3 region has the DNA TGTGCCAGCAGCTTAGCCGGGACAGGACCACAAGAGACCCAGTACTTC.

V gene TRBV10-3 combines with J gene TRBJ2-2, with 9 positions matching TRBD1. Germline CDR1 is ENHRY and CDR2 is SYGVKD. V shed 6 bases and J 5 bases; nucleotides not matched to a gene: 1. The CDR3 has 13 residues. CDR3 DNA sequence: TGTGCCATCAGGACAGGGGGAACCGGGGAGCTGTTTTTT. This translates into CAIRTGGTGELFF.

The rearrangement joins TRBV15 to TRBJ1-3, with 7 positions matching TRBD1. This CDR3 comprises 15 residues. Per germline, CDR1 LNHNV and CDR2 YYDKDF (reference sequence). Trimming removed 1 base from V and 4 bases from J; junction bases left unmatched: 4. The CDR3 DNA reads TGTGCCACCAGCAGAGTCCGGGACAGCGGAAACACCATATATTTT. Its protein product is CATSRVRDSGNTIYF. Filled out from reference TRBV15 and TRBJ1-3, the complete variable domain reads DAMVIQNPRYQVTQFGKPVTLSCSQTLNHNVMYWYQQKSSQAPKLLFHYYDKDFNNEADTPDNFQSRRPNTSFCFLDIRSPGLGDTAMYLCATSRVRDSGNTIYFGEGSWLTVV.

This clone was seen only once. The chain joins TRBV19 to TRBJ2-7, with 8 positions matching TRBD2. The CDR3 consists of 11 residues. The germline gives CDR1 LNHDA, CDR2 SQIVND (reference sequence). V dropped 11 bases and J dropped 7; count of bases not matched to a gene: 7. The CDR3 region has the DNA TGTGCCGCAGCGGGGGCGGGGGAGCAGTACTTC. It translates to CAAAGAGEQYF.

The chain recombines TRBV19 with TRBJ2-4, with D unclear. Germline CDR1 and CDR2: LNHDA and SQIVND (reference sequence). Trimming left V 6 bases short and J 0 bases short, with 9 bases between. The CDR3 totals 14 residues. The CDR3 nucleotides read TGTGCCAGTAGCCCAGATATAGCCAAAAACATTCAGTACTTC. Encoded protein: CASSPDIAKNIQYF.

This clone was seen a single time. This chain links TRBV30 with TRBJ1-4; the D is unclear. This CDR3 has 14 amino acids. The V and J ends lost 0 bases and 7 bases respectively, with 12 bases between them. CDR1 is GTSNPN, CDR2 SVGIG, per germline (reference sequence). The CDR3 bases are TGTGCCTGGAGTGTACGAGGTCCTGGTGAAAAACTGTTTTTT. Translated: CAWSVRGPGEKLFF.

This clone was detected only a few times. The CDR3 here is CASSQVVAGGAFF. The CDR3, as DNA: TGCGCCAGCAGCCAAGTAGTCGCCGGAGGCGCTTTCTTT. This rearrangement joins TRBV4-1 to TRBJ1-1; no clear D gene. This CDR3 is built from 13 residues. The ends were cut back, 1 base at V and 11 bases at J, with 14 bases in the middle. CDR1 MGHRA and CDR2 YSYEKL come from the germline V gene.

The J gene is TRBJ1-1, the V gene TRBV7-3; weak D call: TRBD1 (5 bases). Germline V gene sequence: CDR1 SGHTA, CDR2 FQGTGA. CDR3 size: 13 residues. Trimming took off 2 bases at V and 6 bases at J, with 10 bases between the two ends. For the CDR3, the DNA is TGTGCCAGCAGCTTACAAGGGGCCGCTGAAGCTTTCTTT. Protein product: CASSLQGAAEAFF.

V gene TRBV7-6 combines with J gene TRBJ2-7; possibly TRBD2 for D (5 bases). The V gene lost 1 base and the J gene lost 0 bases, with 10 bases spanning the gap. Germline V lookup: CDR1 SGHVS, CDR2 FNYEAQ. The CDR3 sequence is 15 residues long. In DNA form, the CDR3 reads TGTGCCAGCAGCTTAGGAGGGATCCCCTCCTACGAGCAGTACTTC. This translates into CASSLGGIPSYEQYF.

The V call is TRBV5-1, the J call TRBJ1-5; 7 bases are a match to TRBD1. Losses at the gene ends were 5 bases for V and 6 bases for J; bases not matched to a gene: 8. The CDR3 spans 14 residues. Germline V gives CDR1 SGHRS, CDR2 YFSETQ. The DNA for the CDR3 is TGCGCCAGCAGTTACGGACAGGAGGGTCAGCCCCAGCATTTT. Its translation is CASSYGQEGQPQHF.

The CDR3 here is CASSESVGPQSYF. The CDR3 DNA sequence: TGCGCCAGCAGTGAGTCGGTGGGCCCTCAATCGTACTTC. The chain joins TRBV10-2 to TRBJ2-5; D is unresolved. The CDR3 loop spans 13 amino acids. Trimming cost V 0 bases and J 13 bases, with 15 bases left between them. CDR1 WSHSY and CDR2 SAAADI come from the germline V gene.

This clone came up a few times. The chain has TRBV7-8 and TRBJ2-7; TRBD1 is a possible D gene (6 bases). CDR1 SGHVS and CDR2 FQNEAQ come from the germline V gene. V was clipped by 1 base and J by 7 bases, with 14 bases between them. The CDR3 is made up of 14 amino acids. CDR3 sequence reads: CASSLEGQGREQYF. The CDR3 bases are TGTGCCAGCAGCTTAGAGGGGCAGGGGCGGGAGCAGTACTTC.

V usage is TRBV18 and J usage is TRBJ1-6; 9 bases fit TRBD1. The CDR3 sequence is 17 residues long. V lost 3 bases to trimming and J lost 7 bases; unmatched junction nucleotides: 10. The V gene's germline CDR1 is KGHSH and CDR2 LQKENI. This CDR3 reads CASSPPGQGGLNSPLHF. The CDR3 DNA reads as TGTGCCAGCTCACCCCCGGGACAGGGAGGCCTAAATTCACCCCTCCACTTT.

The rearrangement uses TRBV27 and TRBJ2-7; D gene uncertain. Trimming pared 4 bases from V and 6 bases from J, leaving 13 bases between. Germline V gene sequence: CDR1 MNHEY, CDR2 SMNVEV (reference sequence). CDR3 size: 13 residues. CDR3 nucleotide sequence: TGTGCCAGCAGTTCCCCCACTTGGAGCGAGCAGTACTTC. Amino acid sequence: CASSSPTWSEQYF.

The chain employs TRBV7-9 and TRBJ1-1; D call uncertain. The V gene lost 7 bases and the J gene lost 11 bases, with 14 bases spanning the gap. Per the germline V gene, CDR1 is SEHNR and CDR2 is FQNEAQ (reference sequence). The CDR3 runs to 11 residues. DNA for the CDR3: TGTGCCAGCACCACCGAGGCGGGGGCTTTCTTT. Encoded protein: CASTTEAGAFF.

V and J are TRBV6-5 and TRBJ1-2, with 7 bases that match TRBD1. Germline V gene sequence: CDR1 MNHEY, CDR2 SVGAGI. The V segment lost 6 bases and the J segment 5 bases; nucleotides outside the gene matches: 6. This CDR3 is built from 13 residues. CDR3 sequence reads: CASRTTGWYGYTF. Written as DNA, the CDR3 is TGTGCCAGCAGAACGACAGGGTGGTATGGCTACACCTTC.

The J gene is TRBJ2-3, the V gene TRBV29-1; 15 bases align to TRBD2. Germline V lookup: CDR1 SQVTM, CDR2 ANQGSEA. CDR3 length: 17 amino acids. V lost 6 bases, J lost 4 bases, and 11 bases stayed unmatched. Here the CDR3 DNA reads TGCAGCGTGGCTGGGACTAGCGGGGGGCCCGTCCCAGATACGCAGTATTTT. As protein: CSVAGTSGGPVPDTQYF.

The CDR3 coding sequence is TGCGCCAGCAGCCAAAGTAGGCTAGCGAACACCGGGGAGCTGTTTTTT. Amino acid sequence: CASSQSRLANTGELFF. The V and J genes are TRBV4-1 and TRBJ2-2; D is ambiguous. CDR3 length: 16 residues. Trimming removed 2 bases from V and 0 bases from J, with 10 bases in between. CDR1 and CDR2 from the germline V gene are MGHRA and YSYEKL.

The table lists this clone with a few counts. V is TRBV28 and J is TRBJ2-7; no firm D call. The CDR3 runs 11 residues. V lost 4 bases and J 6 bases, leaving 7 bases between the germline ends. Looked up from germline, CDR1 is MDHEN and CDR2 is SYDVKM. The CDR3 reads CASSSPGEQYF. CDR3 DNA sequence: TGTGCCAGCAGTTCTCCAGGCGAGCAGTACTTC.

This clone came up once. The CDR3 nucleotides read TGTGCCAGCAGTCTGCCGGGCACTCGATGGACAGCCCTAAACCAAGAGACCCAGTACTTC. Translated, it gives CASSLPGTRWTALNQETQYF. The gene calls are TRBV7-8 and TRBJ2-5, with D possibly matching TRBD1 (6 bases). This CDR3 spans 20 amino acids. V was cut by 6 bases and J by 0 bases, with 29 bases left in between. Germline CDR1 and CDR2: SGHVS and FQNEAQ.